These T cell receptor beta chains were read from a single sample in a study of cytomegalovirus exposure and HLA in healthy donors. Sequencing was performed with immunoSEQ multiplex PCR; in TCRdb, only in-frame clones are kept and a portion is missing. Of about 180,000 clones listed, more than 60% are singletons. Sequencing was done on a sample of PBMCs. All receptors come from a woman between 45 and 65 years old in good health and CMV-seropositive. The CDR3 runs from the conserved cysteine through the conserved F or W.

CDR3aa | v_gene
CASSIDHRGPYSNQPQHF | TRBV19
CASSLSSTDTQYF | TRBV9
CASSQDVVGQGAADTQYF | TRBV4-3
CASSIGQLSNQPQHF | TRBV19
CASNDRGQNTEAFF | TRBV27
CASSEKTGQNYGYTF | TRBV2
CAGARTGDYGYTF | TRBV6-1
CASSLTVNQPQHF | TRBV7-2
CASSPGGSLQYNEQFF | TRBV7-2
CASSQDWRGSGVDEQYF | TRBV4-3
CASRFQGRIQCREKLFF | TRBV14
CASSLTGGYEQYF | TRBV27
CASSLAPAGADEQYF | TRBV7-7
CASSLGTGNEKLFF | TRBV5-1
CASSLGLYTGELFF | TRBV9
CASSVGQMYQETQYF | TRBV5-4
CARSLWGGSYEQYF | TRBV5-3
CASSTGTSRDTQYF | TRBV7-2
CASSEVLAGVEAFF | TRBV6-5
CASSFESWDRAYGYTF | TRBV7-8
CASSPVTGPNYGYTF | TRBV4-1
CASSEAAVGYNEQFF | TRBV2
CASSVGGAGQETQYF | TRBV10-2
CAWSTRGLGEETQYF | TRBV30
CASSVEWGLAGGTDTQYF | TRBV9
CASSLAGEAGGPGNEQFF | TRBV5-1
CSVGEVNQPQHF | TRBV29-1
CASSLGQGTNTEAFF | TRBV5-1
CASSPQGGEETQYF | TRBV18
CASSLGPETQYF | TRBV5-1
CASSLASAPPRNEQYF | TRBV7-9
CASRPLGPGNNEQFF | TRBV19
CASSIRTGEEETQYF | TRBV9
CASSPSGGGNQPQHF | TRBV7-9
CASSRYGSGALISYEQYF | TRBV5-6
CASRTQGVGTEAFF | TRBV19
CASSPLGKGRGETQYF | TRBV11-3
CASSYQTGENTEAFF | TRBV6-5
CASSLLTAGGSEQFF | TRBV7-2
CASSLREIGNTIYF | TRBV11-1
CASSLASGANYGYTF | TRBV28
CASSLTQGAGNTIYF | TRBV28
CASSLTGDRTEAFF | TRBV7-9
CASSPTGGQANTEAFF | TRBV9
CASSQSGPWTSGVYNEQFF | TRBV4-3